These 31 T cell receptor beta chains were sequenced from one sample in a study of shared clonotypes between healthy human individuals. Some clones are missing from TCRdb's copy, which holds only in-frame ones; the method was immunoSEQ multiplex PCR. Here the sample spans roughly 2,000,000 clones, 93% being singletons. Naive CD8 cells lacked CD45RO and underwent positive selection for CCR7, leaving out terminally differentiated effector memory CD45RA+ cells. Material: naive CD8+ T cells from PBMCs. These receptors were taken from a man aged 18 to 29 in good health. Some clones in this sample may be carry-over from other donors' samples.

In regard to this clone: The same CDR3 arises from other DNA sequences in this sample as well. The CDR3 reads CATRDRGSYEQYF. CDR3 in DNA: TGTGCCACCCGGGACAGGGGATCCTACGAGCAGTACTTC. The rearrangement joins TRBV10-3 to TRBJ2-7, with 10 bases identical to TRBD1. The CDR3 runs to 13 residues. Germline V gives CDR1 ENHRY, CDR2 SYGVKD. Germline trimming cut 10 bases from V and 1 base from J; bases unmatched to any gene: 4.

This clone was seen a single time. J is TRBJ2-5 and V is TRBV9; D perhaps matches TRBD1 (6 bases). CDR1 and CDR2 from the germline V gene are SGDLS and YYNGEE. CDR3 length equals 15 residues. Trimming removed 3 bases at V and 0 bases at J, with 12 bases between. As DNA, the CDR3 is TGTGCCAGCAGCGAGGGGGTGAAGTACCAAGAGACCCAGTACTTC. Its protein product is CASSEGVKYQETQYF.

The chain is built from TRBV9 and TRBJ2-3; no clear D gene. V lost 4 bases and J lost 4, with 7 bases in between. CDR3 length: 12 residues. Germline-derived CDR1 and CDR2 are SGDLS and YYNGEE. The CDR3 DNA sequence: TGTGCCAGCAGCCAAACCCCAGATACGCAGTATTTT. Its protein product is CASSQTPDTQYF.

The chain uses TRBV27 and TRBJ2-1; D not certain. V dropped 6 bases and J dropped 0 bases, with 12 bases sitting between them. The germline V gene has CDR1 MNHEY and CDR2 SMNVEV (reference sequence). There are 15 residues in the CDR3. The CDR3 DNA reads as TGTGCCAGCAGGGACCTTTTAAGCTCCTACAATGAGCAGTTCTTC. Residues: CASRDLLSSYNEQFF.

CDR3 protein: CASSLGQSGEKLFF. In DNA, the CDR3 is TGCGCCAGCAGCTTGGGACAGTCAGGCGAAAAACTGTTTTTT. The rearrangement joins TRBV5-1 to TRBJ1-4; possible D gene TRBD1, 5 bases. The CDR3 is made up of 14 amino acids. Germline loops: CDR1 SGHRS, CDR2 YFSETQ. V was shortened by 0 bases and J by 8 bases, with 11 bases between the two germline ends.

The chain carries TRBV5-1 and TRBJ1-2; D possibly corresponds to TRBD1 (6 bases). Germline CDR1 reads SGHRS; CDR2 reads YFSETQ. The CDR3 is 14 residues long. Trimming shortened V by 0 bases and J by 4 bases, and 10 bases separated the two germline ends. The CDR3 nucleotides are TGCGCCAGCAGCTTGGCCCCGACAGGCTATGGCTACACCTTC. Translated: CASSLAPTGYGYTF. The entire variable domain, with the rest obtained from reference TRBV5-1 and TRBJ1-2, is as follows: KAGVTQTPRYLIKTRGQQVTLSCSPISGHRSVSWYQQTPGQGLQFLFEYFSETQRNKGNFPGRFSGRQFSNSRSEMNVSTLELGDSALYLCASSLAPTGYGYTFGSGTRLTVV.

The chain uses TRBV7-9 and TRBJ2-7, with TRBD2 identical over 10 bases. CDR1 is SEHNR, CDR2 FQNEAQ, per germline (reference sequence). This CDR3 has 16 amino acids. V lost 5 bases, J lost 4 bases, and 11 bases stayed unmatched. CDR3 loop: CASSPPGGLASYEQYF. For the CDR3, the DNA is TGTGCCAGCAGCCCCCCGGGGGGACTAGCGTCTTACGAGCAGTACTTC. Full variable domain (rest looked up from reference TRBV7-9 and TRBJ2-7): DTGVSQNPRHKITKRGQNVTFRCDPISEHNRLYWYRQTLGQGPEFLTYFQNEAQLEKSRLLSDRFSAERPKGSFSTLEIQRTEQGDSAMYLCASSPPGGLASYEQYFGPGTRLTVT.

The chain combines TRBV28 with TRBJ2-7, with D tentatively TRBD1 (7 bases). Trimming removed 7 bases at V and 3 bases at J, with 22 bases between. The germline V gene has CDR1 MDHEN and CDR2 SYDVKM. The CDR3 totals 16 residues. CDR3 nucleotides: TGTGCCAGCACCAGTCCTTTGGCAGGGGGGTTCTACGAGCAGTACTTC. It specifies CASTSPLAGGFYEQYF.

This chain uses TRBV7-6 with TRBJ2-1; TRBD2 matches 8 bases. The CDR3 sequence is 16 residues long. Germline V CDR1 and CDR2: SGHVS, FNYEAQ. After removal of 5 bases from V and 7 bases from J, the junction contained 13 bases not matched to a gene. CDR3 region: CASSQSGRGLGNEQFF. Here the CDR3 DNA reads TGTGCCAGCAGCCAAAGCGGGAGAGGGTTGGGGAATGAGCAGTTCTTC.

This clone was counted a single time. This chain joins TRBV7-9 and TRBJ2-7; weak D call: TRBD2 (5 bases). V dropped 4 bases and J dropped 4 bases, with 20 bases sitting between them. CDR1 and CDR2 from the germline V gene are SEHNR and FQNEAQ (reference sequence). The CDR3 runs 16 residues. CDR3 amino acids: CASSSPGELAQYEQYF. The CDR3 DNA reads as TGTGCCAGCAGCTCCCCCGGGGAGCTAGCTCAGTACGAGCAGTACTTC.

This clone was counted once. This chain links TRBV2 with TRBJ2-1; tentative D call: TRBD1 (5 bases). This CDR3 spans 15 amino acids. Between the trimmed V and J ends, which lost 8 bases and 3 bases, there was a span of 17 bases. Per the germline V gene, CDR1 is SNHLY and CDR2 is FYNNEI. The DNA for the CDR3 is TGTGCCAGCCAGGGAAGGACGACCGTCTACAATGAGCAGTTCTTC. This sequence encodes CASQGRTTVYNEQFF.

Worth noting for this clone: The same CDR3 can be traced to other DNA sequences in this sample. The chain uses TRBV19 and TRBJ1-1; D call uncertain. V was trimmed by 2 bases and J by 5 bases, leaving 9 bases between them. Germline CDR1 reads LNHDA; CDR2 reads SQIVND (reference sequence). The length of the CDR3 is 13 residues. In nucleotides, the CDR3 is TGTGCCAGTAGTATACTAGGGTATACTGAAGCTTTCTTT. Encoded protein: CASSILGYTEAFF.

DNA of the CDR3: TGTGCCAGCAGCCCTCCAGGGGGGGAGAACACTGAAGCTTTCTTT. Encoded protein: CASSPPGGENTEAFF. The J gene is TRBJ1-1, the V gene TRBV9; 7 bases match TRBD1. The germline V gene encodes CDR1 SGDLS and CDR2 YYNGEE. This CDR3 contains 15 residues. The trim removed 4 bases at V and 1 base at J, leaving 7 bases unmatched.

The V and J genes are TRBV5-8 and TRBJ1-2; 7 bases align to TRBD1. CDR1 SGHTS and CDR2 YDEGEE come from the germline V gene. The V and J ends lost 4 bases and 4 bases, in that order; junction bases with no gene match: 10. This CDR3 spans 15 amino acids. CDR3 loop: CASSHQGEVRYGYTF. The DNA for the CDR3 is TGTGCCAGCAGCCACCAGGGGGAGGTCCGCTATGGCTACACCTTC. Supplemented by reference TRBV5-8 and TRBJ1-2, the full variable domain reads EAGVTQSPTHLIKTRGQQATLRCSPISGHTSVYWYQQALGLGLQFLLWYDEGEERNRGNFPPRFSGRQFPNYSSELNVNALELEDSALYLCASSHQGEVRYGYTFGSGTRLTVV.

This rearrangement joins TRBV28 to TRBJ1-2; 9 bases match TRBD1. Germline CDR1 is MDHEN and CDR2 is SYDVKM. Unmatched junction bases numbered 16, after V lost 5 bases and J lost 3 bases. The CDR3 is 18 amino acids. CDR3 in DNA: TGTGCCAGCAGTCCCCTGAGGGCCTACAGGGGGCGCGACTATGGCTACACCTTC. This encodes CASSPLRAYRGRDYGYTF.

V usage is TRBV6-5 and J usage is TRBJ1-1; no firm D call. Germline CDR1 is MNHEY and CDR2 is SVGAGI. CDR3 length equals 15 residues. V lost 0 bases and J lost 0, with 8 bases in between. Written as DNA, the CDR3 is TGTGCCAGCAGTTACTCGGAATGGGTGAACACTGAAGCTTTCTTT. It codes for CASSYSEWVNTEAFF.

The chain joins TRBV9 to TRBJ2-7, with 7 bases that match TRBD1. This CDR3 is built from 14 residues. CDR1 is SGDLS and CDR2 is YYNGEE in the germline V gene. The ends lost 4 bases at V and 1 base at J; junction bases unmatched: 5. CDR3 region: CASSIARGSYEQYF. CDR3 nucleotide sequence: TGTGCCAGCAGCATAGCCAGGGGGTCCTACGAGCAGTACTTC.

Turning to this clone: Other DNA sequences within the sample encode an identical CDR3. CDR3 loop: CAISVTSGPSYEQYF. CDR3 nucleotide sequence: TGTGCCATCAGTGTGACTAGCGGACCCTCCTACGAGCAGTACTTC. The chain carries TRBV10-3 and TRBJ2-7, with 9 bases matching TRBD2. This CDR3 region has 15 residues. The V gene end was trimmed by 4 bases and the J gene end by 0 bases; junction bases not matched to a gene: 4. CDR1 is ENHRY and CDR2 is SYGVKD in the germline V gene.

The chain's CDR3 is CASSLRSGSQKLFF. The DNA of the CDR3 is TGTGCCAGCAGTTTACGGTCAGGCTCACAAAAACTGTTTTTT. The rearrangement uses TRBV27 and TRBJ1-4; D is ambiguous. The germline gives CDR1 MNHEY, CDR2 SMNVEV (reference sequence). CDR3 size: 14 residues. Trimming took off 2 bases at V and 9 bases at J, with 13 bases between the two ends.

Comments on this clone: Other DNA sequences of this sample code for an identical CDR3. The J gene is TRBJ1-1, the V gene TRBV9; D remains ambiguous. The CDR3 spans 13 residues. The V and J ends lost 0 bases and 5 bases respectively, with 8 bases between them. Germline CDR1 is SGDLS and CDR2 is YYNGEE. In DNA form, the CDR3 reads TGTGCCAGCAGCGTAGGAGCGGGGACTGAAGCTTTCTTT. This encodes CASSVGAGTEAFF.

The chain carries TRBV27 and TRBJ1-2; D is ambiguous. Germline CDR1 MNHEY, CDR2 SMNVEV (reference sequence). There are 10 residues in the CDR3. The V and J ends lost 6 bases and 6 bases respectively, with 5 bases between them. As DNA, the CDR3 is TGTGCCAGCAGCACGGATGGCTACACCTTC. Translating gives CASSTDGYTF.

This clone has a handful of counts. This rearrangement joins TRBV11-2 to TRBJ1-1; TRBD1 is a possible D gene (5 bases). The CDR3 is made up of 14 amino acids. The germline V gene has CDR1 SGHAT and CDR2 FQNNGV. Between the trimmed V and J ends, which lost 1 base and 4 bases, there was a span of 10 bases. The CDR3 loop is CASSLAARGTEAFF. The CDR3 DNA sequence: TGTGCCAGCAGCTTAGCTGCTAGGGGCACTGAAGCTTTCTTT.

J is TRBJ2-1 and V is TRBV4-3, with TRBD2 matching over 9 bases. This CDR3 has 14 residues. The germline gives CDR1 LGHNA, CDR2 YSLEER. Trimming removed 2 bases from V and 9 bases from J; junction bases left unmatched: 5. CDR3 coding DNA: TGCGCCAGCAGCCAAAGTCTAGCGGGAATTGAGCAGTTCTTC. It codes for CASSQSLAGIEQFF.

This clone was counted once. V usage is TRBV29-1 and J usage is TRBJ1-3; D is uncertain. Germline CDR1 reads SQVTM; CDR2 reads ANQGSEA. This CDR3 region has 13 residues. Trimming shortened V by 7 bases and J by 3 bases, and 13 bases separated the two germline ends. The CDR3 spells CSAATGFGNTIYF. In DNA form, the CDR3 reads TGCAGCGCGGCGACGGGATTTGGAAACACCATATATTTT. Filled out from reference TRBV29-1 and TRBJ1-3, the complete variable domain reads SAVISQKPSRDICQRGTSLTIQCQVDSQVTMMFWYRQQPGQSLTLIATANQGSEATYESGFVIDKFPISRPNLTFSTLTVSNMSPEDSSIYLCSAATGFGNTIYFGEGSWLTVV.

The chain employs TRBV12-5 and TRBJ1-5; a weak D match, TRBD1 (5 bases). Germline-derived CDR1 and CDR2 are LGHNT and FRNRAP. There are 15 residues in the CDR3. V lost 7 bases and J 6 bases, leaving 19 bases between the germline ends. The CDR3 sequence: CASAGVNRRGQPQHF. Here the CDR3 DNA reads TGTGCTAGTGCGGGGGTTAACCGCCGGGGTCAGCCCCAGCATTTT.

The chain combines TRBV7-9 with TRBJ2-2; D gene uncertain. CDR1 and CDR2 from the germline V gene are SEHNR and FQNEAQ (reference sequence). The CDR3 covers 14 residues. The ends were cut back, 4 bases at V and 6 bases at J, with 12 bases in the middle. The CDR3 reads CASSSLGFPGELFF. For the CDR3, the DNA is TGTGCCAGCAGCTCGCTTGGGTTTCCCGGGGAGCTGTTTTTT.

V gene TRBV5-4 combines with J gene TRBJ2-3, with D possibly being TRBD1 (6 bases). V shed 4 bases and J shed 4 bases, with 19 bases lying between them. The germline V gene encodes CDR1 SGHNT and CDR2 YYREEE (reference sequence). The CDR3 covers 16 residues. The CDR3 reads CASSPGTIPYADTQYF. The CDR3 DNA is TGTGCCAGCAGCCCTGGGACAATCCCATATGCAGATACGCAGTATTTT. The full variable domain, its missing parts supplied by reference TRBV5-4 and TRBJ2-3, is ETGVTQSPTHLIKTRGQQVTLRCSSQSGHNTVSWYQQALGQGPQFIFQYYREEENGRGNFPPRFSGLQFPNYSSELNVNALELDDSALYLCASSPGTIPYADTQYFGPGTRLTVL.

The chain carries TRBV27 and TRBJ2-7; no firm D call. The V gene lost 3 bases and the J gene lost 2 bases, with 14 bases spanning the gap. Germline V CDR1 and CDR2: MNHEY, SMNVEV (reference sequence). CDR3 length: 15 residues. CDR3: CASSFGGVWAYEQYF. The CDR3 bases are TGTGCCAGCAGTTTCGGTGGAGTCTGGGCCTACGAGCAGTACTTC.

The chain has TRBV27 and TRBJ1-5; D might be TRBD1 (5 bases). The CDR3 runs to 14 residues. Trimming took off 6 bases at V and 3 bases at J, with 12 bases between the two ends. Germline CDR1 MNHEY, CDR2 SMNVEV (reference sequence). CDR3 DNA sequence: TGTGCCAGCAGCCCCCCGGGACTCAATCAGCCCCAGCATTTT. Translation: CASSPPGLNQPQHF.

V and J are TRBV7-8 and TRBJ1-1, with D perhaps matching TRBD1 (6 bases). The CDR3 has 16 residues. Germline values: CDR1 SGHVS, CDR2 FQNEAQ. V was cut by 4 bases and J by 0 bases, with 15 bases left in between. This chain's CDR3 is CASSSRQDLLNTEAFF. The CDR3 coding sequence is TGTGCCAGCAGCTCCAGACAGGACTTGCTGAACACTGAAGCTTTCTTT.

In this sample, this clone turned up once. This chain connects TRBV4-3 to TRBJ2-3, with no clear D. The CDR3 runs to 16 residues. Germline CDR1 LGHNA, CDR2 YSLEER. V was cut by 4 bases and J by 2 bases, with 16 bases left in between. CDR3 nucleotides: TGCGCCAGCAGCCCAACTTCAAGCATTCCCACAGATACGCAGTATTTT. Translation: CASSPTSSIPTDTQYF.